The 23 T cell receptor beta chains in this list originate from one sample, sequenced in a study of circulating CD8 cells and anti-PD-1 response in melanoma. The QIAseq Immune Repertoire TCR panel built the libraries from approximately 15 ng of total RNA. TCRdb fed the reads into MiXCR, producing one record per CDR3 protein. The sample holds about 490 distinct CDR3 sequences, 9.5% to 12% seen once. From live CD3+CD8+TCRalphabeta+ cells, four PD-1 and/or TIGIT subsets were sorted. The starting material was CD8+ T cells from PBMCs, obtained at baseline or after one month of anti-PD-1 therapy (not recorded which). The receptor source for this set is a human donor with melanoma.

This clonotype qualifies as medium-sized (0.01 to 0.1%). The V gene is TRBV20-1, the J gene TRBJ2-1; D gene unclear. This CDR3 spans 16 amino acids. Looked up from germline, CDR1 is DFQATT and CDR2 is SNEGSKA (reference sequence). V lost 3 bases, J lost 3 bases, and 18 bases lay in between. CDR3: CSASPQSYLRYNEQFF. DNA for the CDR3: TGCAGTGCTAGCCCCCAGAGCTACCTCCGCTACAATGAGCAGTTCTTC.

This clonotype is labeled as large. The CDR3 coding sequence is TGCAGCGTTGAAGCGGCGGGGATGCGAAGCACAGATACGCAGTATTTT. Its translation: CSVEAAGMRSTDTQYF. This sequence joins TRBV29-1 and TRBJ2-3, with TRBD2 as a possible D gene (6 bases). Per the germline V gene, CDR1 is SQVTM and CDR2 is ANQGSEA. V lost 1 base and J lost 0, with 14 bases in between. This CDR3 spans 16 amino acids.

This clonotype is medium-sized (0.01 to 0.1%) in the sample. This chain joins TRBV5-5 and TRBJ2-5; the D is unclear. The CDR3 runs 14 residues. The germline V and J ends were trimmed by 6 bases and 1 base, with 13 bases remaining between them. The germline V gene has CDR1 SGHKS and CDR2 YYEKEE (reference sequence). The CDR3 coding sequence is TGTGCCAGCACGCAATGGCGAGTCCAAGAGACCCAGTACTTC. Translation: CASTQWRVQETQYF.

In its sample, this clonotype is large. The gene calls are TRBV25-1 and TRBJ2-3; D is undetermined. Germline V gene sequence: CDR1 MGHDK, CDR2 SYGVNS. The length of the CDR3 is 12 residues. Deletions cut 8 bases from V and 1 base from J, with 7 bases between. CDR3 loop: CASGWGTDTQYF. The CDR3 DNA is TGTGCCAGCGGATGGGGCACAGATACGCAGTATTTT.

This clonotype is large within its sample. The rearrangement links TRBV25-1 to TRBJ2-1, with unresolved D. The CDR3 runs 12 residues. Germline CDR1 reads MGHDK; CDR2 reads SYGVNS. V was cut by 8 bases and J by 10 bases, with 15 bases left in between. CDR3 residues: CASRRLVDEQFF. The CDR3 nucleotides read TGTGCCAGCCGAAGACTCGTAGACGAGCAGTTCTTC.

This clonotype ranks as medium-sized. The chain recombines TRBV19 with TRBJ2-7; 10 nucleotides agree with TRBD1. The CDR3 extends over 14 amino acids. The V segment lost 3 bases and the J segment 7 bases; nucleotides outside the gene matches: 6. Germline-derived CDR1 and CDR2 are LNHDA and SQIVND (reference sequence). DNA of the CDR3: TGTGCCAGTAGTATCCTTCCGGGACAGGGGGAGCAGTACTTC. Encoded protein: CASSILPGQGEQYF.

This clonotype is large in the sample. This sequence joins TRBV10-3 and TRBJ1-1; D unclear. Germline V gene data show CDR1 as ENHRY and CDR2 as SYGVKD. The V and J ends lost 2 bases and 5 bases respectively, with 15 bases between them. The CDR3 runs 15 residues. In DNA, the CDR3 is TGTGCCATCAGTGAGATAGTTATGGGGAGTACTGAAGCTTTCTTT. This encodes CAISEIVMGSTEAFF.

The rearrangement joins TRBV20-1 to TRBJ2-7, with 7 bases that match TRBD1. The junction had 6 bases not matched to a gene; V was cut back by 0 bases and J by 1 base. Germline V gene lookup returns CDR1 DFQATT and CDR2 SNEGSKA (reference sequence). CDR3 length: 15 residues. CDR3 nucleotides: TGCAGTGCTAGAGACACAGGGGAATTGTCCTACGAGCAGTACTTC. It specifies CSARDTGELSYEQYF.

This clonotype is large (0.1 to 1%). The V gene is TRBV7-2, the J gene TRBJ2-3, with 7 bases aligning to TRBD2. Germline loops: CDR1 SGHTA, CDR2 FQGNSA. This CDR3 region has 12 residues. With 4 bases clipped from V and 9 bases from J, the junction kept 4 bases outside the gene matches. The CDR3 nucleotides are TGTGCCAGCAGCTCTACTAGCGACACGCAGTATTTT. This encodes CASSSTSDTQYF.

This clonotype is labeled medium-sized. V usage is TRBV28 and J usage is TRBJ2-1; 12 bases are a match to TRBD2. The CDR3 sequence is 15 residues long. The J segment lost 8 bases and the V segment lost 5 bases, leaving 7 bases of the junction unmatched. Germline V CDR1 and CDR2: MDHEN, SYDVKM. DNA of the CDR3: TGTGCCAGCAGTACTTCTAGCGGGGGGGCTTATGAGCAGTTCTTC. Its translation is CASSTSSGGAYEQFF. The full variable domain, completed using reference TRBV28 and TRBJ2-1, is DVKVTQSSRYLVKRTGEKVFLECVQDMDHENMFWYRQDPGLGLRLIYFSYDVKMKEKGDIPEGYSVSREKKERFSLILESASTNQTSMYLCASSTSSGGAYEQFFGPGTRLTVL.

This clonotype is termed large. This rearrangement joins TRBV19 to TRBJ2-1, with D perhaps matching TRBD1 or TRBD2 (6 bases each). The germline CDR1 and CDR2 sequences are LNHDA and SQIVND (reference sequence). Trimming left V 6 bases short and J 6 bases short, with 12 bases between. This CDR3 comprises 13 residues. The CDR3 is CASSGSGANEQFF. For the CDR3, the DNA is TGTGCCAGTAGCGGGTCGGGGGCCAATGAGCAGTTCTTC. The complete variable domain, with remaining parts taken from reference TRBV19 and TRBJ2-1, reads DGGITQSPKYLFRKEGQNVTLSCEQNLNHDAMYWYRQDPGQGLRLIYYSQIVNDFQKGDIAEGYSVSREKKESFPLTVTSAQKNPTAFYLCASSGSGANEQFFGPGTRLTVL.

Judged by abundance, this clonotype is large. This chain uses TRBV5-6 with TRBJ1-6, with unresolved D. Germline V gene lookup returns CDR1 SGHDT and CDR2 YYEEEE. V dropped 4 bases and J dropped 4 bases, with 12 bases sitting between them. This CDR3 is built from 15 residues. For the CDR3, the DNA is TGTGCCAGCAGCATAGGAGGCGGGTATAATTCACCCCTCCACTTT. Translating it yields CASSIGGGYNSPLHF.

By share, this clonotype counts as large. The chain recombines TRBV11-1 with TRBJ2-7; D not certain. The CDR3 covers 13 residues. The V gene lost 3 bases and the J gene lost 0 bases, with 6 bases spanning the gap. Germline CDR1 reads SGHAT; CDR2 reads FQDESV (reference sequence). CDR3 loop: CASSFQSSYEQYF. Here the CDR3 DNA reads TGTGCCAGCAGCTTCCAGAGCTCCTACGAGCAGTACTTC.

This clonotype is labeled as medium-sized. One end of the junction is discordant with germline, which a read error may explain. The V and J genes are TRBV19 and TRBJ2-1, with D unclear. The CDR3 is 14 amino acids. Germline values: CDR1 LNHDA, CDR2 SQIVND (reference sequence). The CDR3 bases are TGTTCCAGTAGGAGCCCGGACGGGTTTAATGAGCAGTTCTTC. This gives the protein CSSRSPDGFNEQFF.

This clonotype is large (0.1 to 1%). DNA for the CDR3: TGTGCCAGTAGTATTGGTAACAATGAGCAGTTCTTC. Its translation: CASSIGNNEQFF. The rearrangement links TRBV19 to TRBJ2-1; D ambiguous. CDR1 is LNHDA and CDR2 is SQIVND in the germline V gene (reference sequence). This CDR3 spans 12 amino acids. Trimming took 3 bases from V and 5 from J, leaving 5 bases between them.

This clonotype is labeled as medium-sized. Being one base from a much bigger clone, this may be a read error. The V gene is TRBV12-3 or TRBV12-4, the J gene TRBJ1-1, with D hard to call. This CDR3 region has 14 residues. Trimming removed 2 bases at V and 5 bases at J, with 12 bases between. The CDR3 sequence: CASSLYREFTEAFF. The CDR3 DNA is TGTGCCAGCAGTTTATATCGAGAGTTTACTGAAGCTTTCTTT.

This clonotype is medium-sized by share. The chain combines TRBV7-3 with TRBJ2-1, with D tentatively TRBD1 (6 bases). Germline V gene lookup returns CDR1 SGHTA and CDR2 FQGTGA. V lost 4 bases to trimming and J lost 8 bases, with 18 bases between them. CDR3 length: 15 amino acids. DNA for the CDR3: TGTGCCAGCAGCTCTACGGGTGGGGGCAACGATGAGCAGTTCTTC. It yields the protein CASSSTGGGNDEQFF.

This clonotype is labeled as medium-sized. The J gene is TRBJ1-2, the V gene TRBV7-2; D might be TRBD1 (5 bases). CDR1 and CDR2 from the germline V gene are SGHTA and FQGNSA. V was shortened by 2 bases and J by 4 bases, with 23 bases between the two germline ends. The CDR3 runs 18 residues. CDR3 in amino acids: CASSLSSTGDSFFYGYTF. The CDR3 region has the DNA TGTGCCAGCAGCTTATCATCGACGGGGGACTCCTTTTTCTATGGCTACACCTTC.

The rearrangement joins TRBV20-1 to TRBJ2-7; D is unclear. Germline CDR1 reads DFQATT; CDR2 reads SNEGSKA (reference sequence). Deletions cut 0 bases from V and 5 bases from J, with 11 bases between. The CDR3 loop spans 13 amino acids. CDR3 region: CSARDPGRNEQYF. CDR3 coding DNA: TGCAGTGCTAGAGACCCAGGTCGGAACGAGCAGTACTTC.

This clonotype is labeled as hyperexpanded. The chain carries TRBV12-5 and TRBJ2-6; TRBD1 matches 8 bases. Germline V gives CDR1 LGHNT, CDR2 FRNRAP. With V trimmed by 7 bases and J by 2 bases, 13 bases remained unmatched. This CDR3 spans 18 amino acids. The CDR3: CASALGQGRNAGANVLTF. Here the CDR3 DNA reads TGTGCTAGTGCTCTTGGACAGGGAAGGAACGCTGGGGCCAACGTCCTGACTTTC.

Sample share makes this clonotype medium-sized. The chain joins TRBV7-2 to TRBJ1-1; possible D gene TRBD1, 5 bases. V was trimmed by 7 bases and J by 0 bases, leaving 12 bases between them. The CDR3 contains 14 residues. Germline-derived CDR1 and CDR2 are SGHTA and FQGNSA. The CDR3 spells CASNWGLMNTEAFF. The CDR3 coding sequence is TGTGCCAGCAACTGGGGACTTATGAACACTGAAGCTTTCTTT.

This clonotype is medium-sized (0.01 to 0.1%) in the sample. The V gene is TRBV20-1, the J gene TRBJ2-1, with D possibly called TRBD1 or TRBD2 (5 bases each). The V end was cut by 6 bases, the J end by 5 bases, with 11 bases between. This CDR3 region has 12 residues. The germline CDR1 and CDR2 sequences are DFQATT and SNEGSKA (reference sequence). DNA for the CDR3: TGCAGTGCCGAGGGGAACCACAATGAGCAGTTCTTC. Encoded protein: CSAEGNHNEQFF.

This clonotype is large within its sample. The chain employs TRBV12-3 or TRBV12-4 and TRBJ1-1, with D perhaps matching TRBD1 (5 bases). The germline V and J ends were trimmed by 4 bases and 11 bases, with 20 bases remaining between them. This CDR3 is built from 14 residues. DNA of the CDR3: TGTGCCAGCAGTTCTTTCGGAGGGGATGAGGAGGCTTTCTTT. It is translated as CASSSFGGDEEAFF.